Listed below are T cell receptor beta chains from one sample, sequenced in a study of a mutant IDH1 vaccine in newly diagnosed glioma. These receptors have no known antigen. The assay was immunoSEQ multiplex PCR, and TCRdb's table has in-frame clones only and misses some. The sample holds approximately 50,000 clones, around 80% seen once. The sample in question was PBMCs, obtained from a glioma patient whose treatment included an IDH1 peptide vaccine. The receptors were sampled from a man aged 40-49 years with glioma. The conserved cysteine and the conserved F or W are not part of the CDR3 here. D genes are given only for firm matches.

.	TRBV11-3	ASSSASTNQETQY
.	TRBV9	ASSVGGASTGELF
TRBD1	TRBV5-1	ASSLSDRGLIGYT
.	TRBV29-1	SVPGPRAEAF
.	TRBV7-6	ASSLAPGEGNIQY
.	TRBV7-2	ASTPRSPSSGNTIY
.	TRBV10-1	ASSGNRNTEAF
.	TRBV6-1	ASTGRGDTEAF
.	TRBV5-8	ASSPRRQATAYT
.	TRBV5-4	ASGASQETQY
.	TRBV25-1	ASSRSEGGYT
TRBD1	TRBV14	ASSQPDRVKNYGYT
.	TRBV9	ASSEAGPPNTDTQY
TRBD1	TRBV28	ASTARGPGQPQH
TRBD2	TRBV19	ASSIRLGGGYNEQF
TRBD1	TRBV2	ASKSTGGGSQPQH
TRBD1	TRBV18	ASSRERTGTGVQPQH
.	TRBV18	ASSPLTRNTEAF
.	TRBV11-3	ASSPRQIQGETQY
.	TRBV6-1	ASSTRTGVDEQY
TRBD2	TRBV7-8	ASSFGLAGVGGTDTQY
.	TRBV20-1	SAPLDTSAF
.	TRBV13	ASSTQNRNTEAF
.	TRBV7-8	ASSLRGEGTDTQY
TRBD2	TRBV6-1	ASSEGLAGYNEQF
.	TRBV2	ASRQNTGELF
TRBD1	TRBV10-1	ASSDGTGNEKLF
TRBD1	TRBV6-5	ASSWGQGAGYT
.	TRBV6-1	ASTEVRGAGEQY
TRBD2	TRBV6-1	ASSEAGASGLETQY
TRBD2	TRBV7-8	ASSFRRTSGRTDTQY